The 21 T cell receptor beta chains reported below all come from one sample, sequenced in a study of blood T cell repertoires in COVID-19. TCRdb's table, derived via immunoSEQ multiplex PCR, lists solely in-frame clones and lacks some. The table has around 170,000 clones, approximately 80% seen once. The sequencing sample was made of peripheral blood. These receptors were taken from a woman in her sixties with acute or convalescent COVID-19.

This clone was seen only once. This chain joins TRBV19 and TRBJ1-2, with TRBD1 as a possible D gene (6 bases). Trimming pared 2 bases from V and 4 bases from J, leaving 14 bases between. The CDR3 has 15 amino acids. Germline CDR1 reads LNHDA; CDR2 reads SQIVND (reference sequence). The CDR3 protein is CASSIPRDNSYGYTF. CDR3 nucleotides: TGTGCCAGTAGTATACCCCGGGACAACTCCTATGGCTACACCTTC.

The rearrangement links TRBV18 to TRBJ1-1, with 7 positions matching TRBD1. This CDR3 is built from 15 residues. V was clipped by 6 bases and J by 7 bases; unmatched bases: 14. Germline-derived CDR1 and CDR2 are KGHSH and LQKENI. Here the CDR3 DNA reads TGTGCCAGCTCCCCTACGGGCACAGGGGCGAGTGAAGCTTTCTTT. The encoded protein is CASSPTGTGASEAFF.

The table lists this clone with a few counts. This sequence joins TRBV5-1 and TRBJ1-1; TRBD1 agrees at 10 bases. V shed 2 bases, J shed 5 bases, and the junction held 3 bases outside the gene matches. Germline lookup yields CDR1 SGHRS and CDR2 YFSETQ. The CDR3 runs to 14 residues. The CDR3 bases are TGCGCCAGCAGCTTAAGGGACAGGGGAACTGAAGCTTTCTTT. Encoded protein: CASSLRDRGTEAFF.

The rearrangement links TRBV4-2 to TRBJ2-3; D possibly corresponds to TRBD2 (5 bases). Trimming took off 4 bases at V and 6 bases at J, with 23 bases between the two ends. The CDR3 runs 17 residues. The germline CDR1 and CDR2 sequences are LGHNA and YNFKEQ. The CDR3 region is CASSPRVGAAVGDTQYF. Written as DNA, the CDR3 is TGTGCCAGCAGCCCGCGTGTGGGAGCGGCAGTCGGGGATACGCAGTATTTT.

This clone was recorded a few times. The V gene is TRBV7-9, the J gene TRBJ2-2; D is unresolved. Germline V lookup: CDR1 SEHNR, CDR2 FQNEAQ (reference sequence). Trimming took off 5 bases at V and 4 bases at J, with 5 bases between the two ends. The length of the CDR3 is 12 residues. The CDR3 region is CASSRSTGELFF. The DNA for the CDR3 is TGTGCCAGCAGCCGCAGCACCGGGGAGCTGTTTTTT.

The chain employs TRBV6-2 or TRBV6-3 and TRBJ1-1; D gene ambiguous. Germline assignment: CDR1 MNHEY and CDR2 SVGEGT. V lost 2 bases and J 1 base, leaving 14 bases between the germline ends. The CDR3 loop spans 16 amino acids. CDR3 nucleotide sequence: TGTGCCAGCAGTTACCCTCGGGGTAGGCAGAACACTGAAGCTTTCTTT. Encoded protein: CASSYPRGRQNTEAFF.

CDR3 sequence reads: CASSTGQYNEQFF. The CDR3 DNA is TGTGCCAGCAGTACGGGACAGTACAATGAGCAGTTCTTC. This sequence joins TRBV2 and TRBJ2-1; 7 nucleotides align to TRBD1. V shed 5 bases, J shed 4 bases, and the junction held 2 bases outside the gene matches. CDR1 and CDR2 from the germline V gene are SNHLY and FYNNEI. This CDR3 region has 13 residues.

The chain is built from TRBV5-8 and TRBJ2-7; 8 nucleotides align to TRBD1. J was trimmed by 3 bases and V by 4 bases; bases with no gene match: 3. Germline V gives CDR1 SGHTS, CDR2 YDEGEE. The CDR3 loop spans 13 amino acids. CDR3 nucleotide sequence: TGTGCCAGCAGCAAAGACAGGGGCTACGAGCAGTACTTC. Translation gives CASSKDRGYEQYF.

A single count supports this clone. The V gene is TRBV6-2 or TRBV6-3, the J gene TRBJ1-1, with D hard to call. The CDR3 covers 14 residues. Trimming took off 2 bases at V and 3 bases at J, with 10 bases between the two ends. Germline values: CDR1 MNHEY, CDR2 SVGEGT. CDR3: CASSYGGSYTEAFF. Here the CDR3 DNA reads TGTGCCAGCAGTTACGGAGGCTCTTACACTGAAGCTTTCTTT.

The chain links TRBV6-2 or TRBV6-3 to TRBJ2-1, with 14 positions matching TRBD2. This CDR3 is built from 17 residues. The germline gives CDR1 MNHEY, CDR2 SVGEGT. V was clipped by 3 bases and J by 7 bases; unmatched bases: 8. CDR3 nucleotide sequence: TGTGCCAGCAGTTATGGGGCCGGGACTAGCGGGAGAAATGAGCAGTTCTTC. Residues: CASSYGAGTSGRNEQFF.

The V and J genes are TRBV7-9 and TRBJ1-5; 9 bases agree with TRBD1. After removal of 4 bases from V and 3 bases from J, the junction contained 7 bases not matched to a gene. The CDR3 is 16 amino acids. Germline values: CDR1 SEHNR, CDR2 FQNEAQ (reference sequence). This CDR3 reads CASSWSGQGNNQPQHF. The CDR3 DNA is TGTGCCAGCAGCTGGTCGGGACAGGGAAACAATCAGCCCCAGCATTTT.

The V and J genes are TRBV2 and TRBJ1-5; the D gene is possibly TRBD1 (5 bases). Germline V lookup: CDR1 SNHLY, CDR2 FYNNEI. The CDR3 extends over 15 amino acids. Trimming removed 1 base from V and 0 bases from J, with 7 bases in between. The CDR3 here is CASSEDRNSNQPQHF. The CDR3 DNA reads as TGTGCCAGCAGTGAAGACAGGAATAGCAATCAGCCCCAGCATTTT.

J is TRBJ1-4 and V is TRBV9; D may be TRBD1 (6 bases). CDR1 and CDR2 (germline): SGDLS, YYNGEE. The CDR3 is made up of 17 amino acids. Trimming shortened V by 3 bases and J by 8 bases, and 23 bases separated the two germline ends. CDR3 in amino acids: CASSENTGTRQMEKLFF. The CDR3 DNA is TGTGCCAGCAGCGAAAATACCGGGACACGGCAAATGGAAAAACTGTTTTTT.

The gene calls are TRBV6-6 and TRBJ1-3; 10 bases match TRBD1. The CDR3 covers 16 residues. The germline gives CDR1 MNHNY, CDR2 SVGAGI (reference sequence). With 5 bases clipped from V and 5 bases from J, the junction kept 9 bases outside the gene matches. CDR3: CASSTSDRGQRNTIYF. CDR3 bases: TGTGCCAGCAGTACGTCCGACAGGGGGCAAAGAAACACCATATATTTT.

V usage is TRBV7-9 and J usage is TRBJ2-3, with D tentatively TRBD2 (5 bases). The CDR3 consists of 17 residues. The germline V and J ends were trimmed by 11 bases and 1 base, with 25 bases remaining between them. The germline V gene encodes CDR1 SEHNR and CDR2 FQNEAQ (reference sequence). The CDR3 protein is CASNGAVLGEGTDTQYF. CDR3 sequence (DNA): TGTGCCTCAAACGGAGCGGTACTGGGCGAGGGCACAGATACGCAGTATTTT.

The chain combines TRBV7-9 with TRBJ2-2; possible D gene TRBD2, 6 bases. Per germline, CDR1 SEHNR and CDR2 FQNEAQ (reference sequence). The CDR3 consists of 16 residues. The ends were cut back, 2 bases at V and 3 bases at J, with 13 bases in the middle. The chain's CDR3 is CASSLLWEVDTGELFF. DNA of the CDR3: TGTGCCAGCAGCTTACTGTGGGAGGTGGACACCGGGGAGCTGTTTTTT.

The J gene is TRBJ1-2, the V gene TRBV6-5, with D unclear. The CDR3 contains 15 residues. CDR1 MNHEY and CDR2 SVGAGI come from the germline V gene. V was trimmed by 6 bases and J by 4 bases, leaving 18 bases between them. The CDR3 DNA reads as TGTGCCAGCAGCAGCGCCGGGTCCTCTCTCTATGGCTACACCTTC. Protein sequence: CASSSAGSSLYGYTF.

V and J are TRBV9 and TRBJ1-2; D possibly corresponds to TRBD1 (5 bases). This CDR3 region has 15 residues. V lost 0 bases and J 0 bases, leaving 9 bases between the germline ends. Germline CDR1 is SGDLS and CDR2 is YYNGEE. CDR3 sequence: CASSVATGTNYGYTF. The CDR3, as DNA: TGTGCCAGCAGCGTAGCTACAGGAACTAACTATGGCTACACCTTC.

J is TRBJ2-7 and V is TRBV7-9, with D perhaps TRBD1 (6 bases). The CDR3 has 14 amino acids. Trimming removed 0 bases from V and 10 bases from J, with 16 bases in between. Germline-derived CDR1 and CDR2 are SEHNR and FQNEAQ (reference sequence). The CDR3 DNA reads TGTGCCAGCAGCTTAGCAGATTCAGGGGACCAACAGTACTTC. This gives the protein CASSLADSGDQQYF.

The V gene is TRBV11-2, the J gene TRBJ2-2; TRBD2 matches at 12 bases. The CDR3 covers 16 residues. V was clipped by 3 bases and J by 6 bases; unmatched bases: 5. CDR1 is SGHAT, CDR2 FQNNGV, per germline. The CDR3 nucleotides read TGTGCCAGCAGCTTCCCTAGCGGGGGGGCGTCCGGGGAGCTGTTTTTT. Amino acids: CASSFPSGGASGELFF.

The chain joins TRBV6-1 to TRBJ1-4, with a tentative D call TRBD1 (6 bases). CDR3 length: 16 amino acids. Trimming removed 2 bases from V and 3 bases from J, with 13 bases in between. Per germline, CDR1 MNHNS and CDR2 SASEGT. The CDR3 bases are TGTGCCAGCAGTGAAAGGTTCAGGGGCCCTAATGAAAAACTGTTTTTT. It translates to CASSERFRGPNEKLFF.